A selection of T cell receptor beta chains follows, all from one sample in a study of shared clonotypes between healthy human individuals. Repertoires were generated with immunoSEQ multiplex PCR, while TCRdb's copy carries only in-frame clones and drops some. Here the sample spans about 2.5 million clones, roughly 92% being singletons. The source material was naive CD4+ T cells from PBMCs. All receptors come from a man aged 18 to 30 in good health. Some clones in this sample may be carry-over from other donors' samples. The CDR3 runs from the conserved cysteine through the conserved F or W. The D gene is left open where the match is weak. Size is stated for part of the rows, as once, few or many counts, or as a class when the clone is expanded.

size | D | J | V | CDR3 | DNA
once | . | TRBJ1-3 | TRBV19 | CASSMGAPGNTIYF | TGTGCCAGTAGTATGGGGGCTCCTGGAAACACCATATATTTT
. | . | TRBJ2-3 | TRBV7-3 | CASSPRQAGTQYF | TGTGCCAGCAGCCCCCGACAGGCGGGTACGCAGTATTTT
. | . | TRBJ2-1 | TRBV15 | CATSRGGDNEQFF | TGTGCCACCAGCAGAGGTGGGGACAATGAGCAGTTCTTC
. | . | TRBJ1-2 | TRBV6-1 | CASGERSYGYTF | TGTGCCAGCGGCGAAAGGAGCTATGGCTACACCTTC
. | TRBD1 | TRBJ2-5 | TRBV4-2 | CASSQQPDRVETQYF | TGTGCCAGCAGCCAACAACCGGACAGGGTTGAGACCCAGTACTTC
. | TRBD2 | TRBJ2-1 | TRBV28 | CASSTHIGAGGYNEQFF | TGTGCCAGCAGTACGCATATCGGAGCGGGAGGATACAATGAGCAGTTCTTC
. | . | TRBJ2-5 | TRBV11-2 | CASSRGGVGETQYF | TGTGCCAGCAGCAGAGGTGGGGTTGGGGAGACCCAGTACTTC
. | . | TRBJ2-7 | TRBV6-1 | CASSKKTGTYEQYF | TGTGCCAGCAGCAAGAAGACCGGGACGTACGAGCAGTACTTC
few | . | TRBJ2-5 | TRBV7-3 | CASSLRGGETQYF | TGTGCCAGCAGCTTAAGAGGGGGAGAGACCCAGTACTTC
few | . | TRBJ1-3 | TRBV25-1 | CASSGHGAAGNTIYF | TGTGCCAGCAGTGGCCACGGGGCAGCTGGAAACACCATATATTTT